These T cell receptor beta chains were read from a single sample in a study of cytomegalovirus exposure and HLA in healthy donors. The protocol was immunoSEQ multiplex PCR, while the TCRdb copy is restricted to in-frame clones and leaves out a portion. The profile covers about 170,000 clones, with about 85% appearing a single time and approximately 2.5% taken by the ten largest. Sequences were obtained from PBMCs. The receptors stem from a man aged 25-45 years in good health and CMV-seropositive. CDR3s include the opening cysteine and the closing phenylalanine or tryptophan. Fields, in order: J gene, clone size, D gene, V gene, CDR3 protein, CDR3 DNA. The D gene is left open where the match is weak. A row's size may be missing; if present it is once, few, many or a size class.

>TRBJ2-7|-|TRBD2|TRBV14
CASSQDGLAGGSYEQYF
TGTGCCAGCAGCCAAGATGGCCTAGCGGGAGGGTCCTACGAGCAGTACTTC
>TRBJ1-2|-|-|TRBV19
CASSIIPTGYNYGYTF
TGTGCCAGTAGTATAATACCGACAGGTTACAACTATGGCTACACCTTC
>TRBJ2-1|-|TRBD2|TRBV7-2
CASSSRLAAAYNEQFF
TGTGCCAGCAGCTCCCGACTAGCGGCCGCCTACAATGAGCAGTTCTTC
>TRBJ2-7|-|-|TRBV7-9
CASSFGQLYEQYF
TGTGCCAGCAGCTTTGGACAGCTCTACGAGCAGTACTTC
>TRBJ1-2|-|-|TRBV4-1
CASSQGASNYGYTF
TGCGCCAGCAGCCAGGGGGCTAGTAACTATGGCTACACCTTC
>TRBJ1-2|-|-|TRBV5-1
CASSLTGILGGYTF
TGCGCCAGCAGCTTGACAGGGATCCTGGGGGGCTACACCTTC
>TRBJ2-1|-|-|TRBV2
CASRSYSSYNEQFF
TGTGCCAGCAGGAGCTACAGCTCCTACAATGAGCAGTTCTTC
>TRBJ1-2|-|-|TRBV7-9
CASRSTGNYGYTF
TGTGCCAGCAGGTCCACAGGGAACTATGGCTACACCTTC
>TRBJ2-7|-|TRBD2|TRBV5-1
CASSFRGGKGTYEQYF
TGCGCCAGCAGCTTTCGGGGAGGGAAGGGGACGTACGAGCAGTACTTC
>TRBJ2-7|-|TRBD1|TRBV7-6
CASSSAGQGYYEQYF
TGTGCCAGCAGCTCCGCGGGACAGGGATACTACGAGCAGTACTTC
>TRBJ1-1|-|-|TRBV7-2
CASSSASDEAFF
TGTGCCAGCAGCAGCGCGTCTGATGAAGCCTTCTTT
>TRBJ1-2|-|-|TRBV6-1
CASSWQGGGYTF
TGTGCCAGCAGCTGGCAGGGTGGAGGCTACACCTTC
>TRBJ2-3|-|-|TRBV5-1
CASSGFIATDTQYF
TGCGCCAGCAGCGGATTTATAGCGACAGATACGCAGTATTTT
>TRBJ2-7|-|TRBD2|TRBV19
CASSIGTSNEQYF
TGTGCCAGTAGTATTGGGACTAGCAACGAGCAGTACTTC
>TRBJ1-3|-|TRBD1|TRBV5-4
CASGFPGGPGNTIYF
TGTGCCAGCGGCTTCCCAGGGGGCCCTGGAAACACCATATATTTT
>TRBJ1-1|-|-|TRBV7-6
CASSLSQNTEAFF
TGTGCCAGCAGCTTATCCCAGAACACTGAAGCTTTCTTT
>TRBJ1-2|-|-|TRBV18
CASSPSGGGYTF
TGTGCCAGCTCACCCTCTGGGGGCGGCTACACCTTC
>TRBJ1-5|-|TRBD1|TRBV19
CASSTRQGAWDQPQHF
TGTGCCAGTAGTACCAGACAGGGGGCATGGGATCAGCCCCAGCATTTT
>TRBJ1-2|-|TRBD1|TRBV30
CAWSPQRDSRYYGYTF
TGTGCCTGGAGTCCCCAGAGGGACAGCCGATACTATGGCTACACCTTC
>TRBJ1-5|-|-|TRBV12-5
CASGLVLKASGHNNQPQHF
TGTGCTAGTGGTTTGGTACTTAAGGCTTCGGGACATAACAATCAGCCCCAGCATTTT
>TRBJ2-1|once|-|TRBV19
CASSYTASSYNEQFF
TGTGCCAGTAGCTATACAGCTTCATCTTACAATGAGCAGTTCTTC
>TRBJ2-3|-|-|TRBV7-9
CASSLSRDTQYF
TGTGCCAGCAGCTTAAGCCGGGATACGCAGTATTTT
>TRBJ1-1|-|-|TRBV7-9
CSSSLGPLNTEAFF
TGTTCCAGCAGCTTAGGGCCCCTGAACACTGAAGCTTTCTTT
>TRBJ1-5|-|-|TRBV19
CASSIGGNSNQPQHF
TGTGCCAGTAGTATCGGCGGGAATAGCAATCAGCCCCAGCATTTT
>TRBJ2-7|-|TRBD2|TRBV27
CASRSLSSGRDSYEQYF
TGTGCCAGCAGATCCCTCAGTAGCGGGAGGGATTCCTACGAGCAGTACTTC
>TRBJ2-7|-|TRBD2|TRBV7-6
CASSRASGSYYEQYF
TGTGCCAGCAGCCGAGCTAGCGGGTCCTACTACGAGCAGTACTTC
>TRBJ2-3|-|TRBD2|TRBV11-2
CASSPTSGRPTQYF
TGTGCCAGCAGTCCAACTAGCGGGAGGCCTACGCAGTATTTT
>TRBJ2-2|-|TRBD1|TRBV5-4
CASSPRPGQVGAGELFF
TGTGCCAGCAGCCCCCGCCCGGGACAGGTAGGGGCCGGGGAGCTGTTTTTT
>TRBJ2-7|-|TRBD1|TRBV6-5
CASSSPGQGTYEQYF
TGTGCCAGCAGTTCTCCGGGACAGGGGACCTACGAGCAGTACTTC
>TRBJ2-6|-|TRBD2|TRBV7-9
CASSLPGGRPSSGANVLTF
TGTGCCAGCAGCTTACCTGGCGGGAGGCCCTCCTCTGGGGCCAACGTCCTGACTTTC
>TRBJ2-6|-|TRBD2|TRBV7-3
CASSRRGGRVSGANVLTF
TGTGCCAGCAGCAGGCGGGGGGGCAGGGTCTCTGGGGCCAACGTCCTGACTTTC
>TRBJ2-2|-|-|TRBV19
CAILLGPGELFF
TGTGCCATCCTACTGGGGCCCGGGGAGCTGTTTTTT
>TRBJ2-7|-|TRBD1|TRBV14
CASSQLQGVKQYF
TGTGCCAGCAGCCAACTACAGGGGGTAAAGCAGTACTTC
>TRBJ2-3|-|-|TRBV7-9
CASSLAYTSTDTQYF
TGTGCCAGCAGCTTAGCCTATACCAGCACAGATACGCAGTATTTT
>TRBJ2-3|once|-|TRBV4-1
CASSRGRVDTQYF
TGCGCCAGCAGCCGTGGGCGGGTAGATACGCAGTATTTT